The 8 T cell receptor beta chains in this list originate from one sample, sequenced in a study of T-cell memory formation after mild COVID-19. TCRdb re-called the 5' RACE reads through MiXCR, storing one row per CDR3 protein. This sample has 280,000 or so distinct CDR3 sequences, with more than 15% found just once. Input material: PBMCs or a T cell subset sorted from them (not recorded which). The receptors come from a man between 18 and 35 years old who had mild COVID-19 (a few samples of this study predate the infection). Cell type and time point are not known.

This clonotype was seen more than once but under ten times. The chain employs TRBV20-1 and TRBJ2-1, with TRBD2 matching 13 bases. The CDR3 is 15 residues long. CDR1 DFQATT and CDR2 SNEGSKA come from the germline V gene (reference sequence). The ends lost 0 bases at V and 7 bases at J; junction bases unmatched: 3. CDR3 nucleotide sequence: TGCAGTGCTAGAGACCCGGGACTAGCGGGAAATGAGCAGTTCTTC. Translation: CSARDPGLAGNEQFF.

The chain carries TRBV12-3 or TRBV12-4 and TRBJ2-3; D is unresolved. CDR3 length equals 10 residues. Trimming pared 8 bases from V and 7 bases from J, leaving 7 bases between. The CDR3 loop reads CASGRYTQYF. The CDR3 DNA reads TGTGCCAGCGGGCGGTATACGCAGTATTTT.

This clonotype was counted a single time. The chain uses TRBV4-2 and TRBJ2-1; 10 bases match TRBD1. Per germline, CDR1 LGHNA and CDR2 YNFKEQ. J was trimmed by 10 bases and V by 5 bases; bases with no gene match: 11. CDR3 length: 15 residues. CDR3 sequence reads: CASSDRDRGPLEQFF. CDR3 nucleotides: TGTGCCAGCAGCGACCGGGACAGGGGCCCCCTCGAGCAGTTCTTC.

There are many counts of this clonotype. The V gene is TRBV12-3 or TRBV12-4, the J gene TRBJ1-2; TRBD1 might be the D (6 bases). V lost 5 bases to trimming and J lost 8 bases, with 9 bases between them. The CDR3 contains 11 residues. This CDR3 reads CASSTGTGYTF. The CDR3 DNA sequence: TGTGCCAGCAGTACAGGGACCGGCTACACCTTC.

The chain has TRBV6-1 and TRBJ2-1, with D perhaps assigned TRBD1 or TRBD2 (6 bases each). The CDR3 length is 15 residues. Germline V gene lookup returns CDR1 MNHNS and CDR2 SASEGT. The V end lost 1 base, the J end lost 7 bases, and 14 bases lay between the germline ends. The CDR3 sequence is CASSEVGGVGNEQFF. CDR3 coding DNA: TGTGCCAGCAGTGAAGTGGGGGGCGTCGGAAATGAGCAGTTCTTC.

The chain joins TRBV11-2 to TRBJ2-2; 8 bases agree with TRBD2. Trimming took 4 bases from V and 13 from J; bases not matched to a gene: 2. Germline V CDR1 and CDR2: SGHAT, FQNNGV. The CDR3 has 11 amino acids. The CDR3 region is CASSSGLGLFF. In nucleotides, the CDR3 is TGTGCCAGCAGCTCGGGACTAGGGCTGTTTTTT. The whole variable domain, remainder taken from reference TRBV11-2 and TRBJ2-2, is EAGVAQSPRYKIIEKRQSVAFWCNPISGHATLYWYQQILGQGPKLLIQFQNNGVVDDSQLPKDRFSAERLKGVDSTLKIQPAKLEDSAVYLCASSSGLGLFFGEGSRLTVL.

This clonotype was counted a few times. This chain joins TRBV5-1 and TRBJ2-4; the D gene is possibly TRBD2 (5 bases). The CDR3 spans 14 residues. The germline CDR1 and CDR2 sequences are SGHRS and YFSETQ. Deletions cut 0 bases from V and 4 bases from J, with 8 bases between. For the CDR3, the DNA is TGCGCCAGCAGCTTGGCACTAGGAAAAAACATTCAGTACTTC. It specifies CASSLALGKNIQYF.

This clonotype was seen a few times. The chain links TRBV20-1 to TRBJ1-2, with D uncertain. Trimming removed 5 bases at V and 5 bases at J, with 27 bases between. Germline assignment: CDR1 DFQATT and CDR2 SNEGSKA (reference sequence). The CDR3 spans 17 residues. The CDR3 DNA reads as TGCAGTGCTCCCCTCAAACCGGGCTTTCTCTTAAAATATGGCTACACCTTC. Translated: CSAPLKPGFLLKYGYTF.